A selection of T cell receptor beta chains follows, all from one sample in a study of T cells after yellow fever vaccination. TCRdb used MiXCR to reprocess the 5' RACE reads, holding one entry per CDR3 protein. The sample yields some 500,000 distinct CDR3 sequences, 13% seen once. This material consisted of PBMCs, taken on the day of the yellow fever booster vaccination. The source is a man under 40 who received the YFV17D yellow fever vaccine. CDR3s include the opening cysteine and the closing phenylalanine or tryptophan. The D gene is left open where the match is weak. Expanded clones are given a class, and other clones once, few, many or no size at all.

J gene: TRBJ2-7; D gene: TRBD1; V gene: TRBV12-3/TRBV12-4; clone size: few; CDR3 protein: CASSLGQAGEQYF; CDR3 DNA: TGTGCCAGCAGTTTGGGACAGGCCGGCGAGCAGTACTTC
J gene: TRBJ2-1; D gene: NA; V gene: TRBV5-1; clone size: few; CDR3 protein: CASSLARGAYNEQFF; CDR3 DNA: TGCGCCAGCAGCTTGGCCCGCGGGGCTTACAATGAGCAGTTCTTC
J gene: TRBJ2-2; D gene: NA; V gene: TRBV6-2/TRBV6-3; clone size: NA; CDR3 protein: CASSYWDINTGELFF; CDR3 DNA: TGTGCCAGCAGTTATTGGGACATAAACACCGGGGAGCTGTTTTTT
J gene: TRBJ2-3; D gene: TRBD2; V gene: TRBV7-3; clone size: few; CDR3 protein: CASSLNPQGREAYTDTQYF; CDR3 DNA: TGTGCCAGCAGCTTAAACCCCCAGGGACGGGAGGCGTACACAGATACGCAGTATTTT
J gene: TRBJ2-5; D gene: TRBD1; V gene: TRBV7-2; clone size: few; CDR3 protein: CASSPMDRQETQYF; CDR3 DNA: TGTGCCAGCAGCCCCATGGACAGGCAAGAGACCCAGTACTTC
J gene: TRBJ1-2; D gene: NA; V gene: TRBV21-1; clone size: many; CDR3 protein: CASSKEVDRKGYTF; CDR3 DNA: TGTGCCAGCAGCAAAGAAGTGGACAGAAAAGGCTACACCTTC
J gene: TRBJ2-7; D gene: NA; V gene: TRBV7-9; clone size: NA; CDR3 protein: CASSTTDPPYEQYF; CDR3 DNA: TGTGCCAGCAGTACGACGGACCCTCCCTACGAGCAGTACTTC
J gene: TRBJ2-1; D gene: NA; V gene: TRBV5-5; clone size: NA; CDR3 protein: CATHPDGSSYNEQFF; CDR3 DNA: TGTGCCACCCACCCGGACGGATCCTCCTACAATGAGCAGTTCTTC
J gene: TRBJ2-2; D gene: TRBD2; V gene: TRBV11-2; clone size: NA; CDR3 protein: CASSFSPGTSVTGELFF; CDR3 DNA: TGTGCCAGCAGCTTTTCGCCCGGGACTAGCGTCACCGGGGAGCTGTTTTTT
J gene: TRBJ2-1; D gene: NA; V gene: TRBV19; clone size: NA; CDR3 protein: CASRAPLGDEQFF; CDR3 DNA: TGTGCCAGTAGAGCCCCTTTGGGCGATGAGCAGTTCTTC
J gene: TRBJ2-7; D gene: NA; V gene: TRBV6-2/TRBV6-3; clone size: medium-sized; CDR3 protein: CASSYSLTHEQYF; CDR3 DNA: TGTGCCAGCAGTTACTCTCTCACCCATGAGCAGTACTTC